These T cell receptor beta chains were read from a single sample in a study of blood T cell repertoires in COVID-19. Profiling relied on immunoSEQ multiplex PCR, and the TCRdb table lists in-frame clones only, not all of them. The table shows about 100,000 clones, with approximately 88% occurring only once. The sequencing input was peripheral blood. Receptors were obtained from a human donor in a cohort sampled during active COVID-19. The CDR3 runs from the conserved cysteine through the conserved F or W. The order of the fields is clone size, J gene, V gene, D gene, CDR3 DNA, CDR3 protein. D genes are given only for firm matches. Some rows have no size entry. The others give once, few or many, or a class for an expanded clone.

clone size: .
J gene: TRBJ1-1
V gene: TRBV7-9
D gene: .
CDR3 DNA: TGTGCCAGCAGCTTAAGGCAGGAGGACACTGAAGCTTTCTTT
CDR3 protein: CASSLRQEDTEAFF

clone size: once
J gene: TRBJ2-7
V gene: TRBV19
D gene: .
CDR3 DNA: TGTGCCAGTAGTATGGACACCGACAGCTCCTACGAGCAGTACTTC
CDR3 protein: CASSMDTDSSYEQYF

clone size: .
J gene: TRBJ1-1
V gene: TRBV5-4
D gene: .
CDR3 DNA: TGTGCCAGCAGCTGGCAGGGTTCCGGCACTGAAGCTTTCTTT
CDR3 protein: CASSWQGSGTEAFF

clone size: .
J gene: TRBJ1-5
V gene: TRBV2
D gene: .
CDR3 DNA: TGTGCCAGCAGAACAGGGCTCAATCAGCCCCAGCATTTT
CDR3 protein: CASRTGLNQPQHF

clone size: .
J gene: TRBJ2-3
V gene: TRBV28
D gene: .
CDR3 DNA: TGTGCCAGCAGTGGAGGGGGACAGAGGGCAGATACGCAGTATTTT
CDR3 protein: CASSGGGQRADTQYF

clone size: .
J gene: TRBJ2-2
V gene: TRBV7-9
D gene: TRBD2
CDR3 DNA: TGTGCCAGCAGCTTAGACGCGACGGGAGGGCCCACCGGGGAGCTGTTTTTT
CDR3 protein: CASSLDATGGPTGELFF

clone size: .
J gene: TRBJ1-1
V gene: TRBV27
D gene: .
CDR3 DNA: TGTGCCAGCAGTTTTAGGGGGTACGGCACTGAAGCTTTCTTT
CDR3 protein: CASSFRGYGTEAFF

clone size: .
J gene: TRBJ2-1
V gene: TRBV2
D gene: .
CDR3 DNA: TGTGCCAGCAGTGAAGCGTTGGACTATGCCGGGGGAGAGCAGTTCTTC
CDR3 protein: CASSEALDYAGGEQFF

clone size: .
J gene: TRBJ1-1
V gene: TRBV5-4
D gene: TRBD1
CDR3 DNA: TGTGCCAGCAGCTTGGTTCAGGGGGAAATGAACACTGAAGCTTTCTTT
CDR3 protein: CASSLVQGEMNTEAFF

clone size: once
J gene: TRBJ1-2
V gene: TRBV29-1
D gene: .
CDR3 DNA: TGCAGCGTTGACCTGACCCCCGGGGGCTACACCTTC
CDR3 protein: CSVDLTPGGYTF

clone size: .
J gene: TRBJ2-5
V gene: TRBV12-3/TRBV12-4
D gene: TRBD2
CDR3 DNA: TGTGCCAGCAGCCTGCGGGGGGGAGAGACCCAGTACTTC
CDR3 protein: CASSLRGGETQYF

clone size: few
J gene: TRBJ1-3
V gene: TRBV20-1
D gene: .
CDR3 DNA: TGCAGTGCTAGTGGTTTGAGCTCTGGAAACACCATATATTTT
CDR3 protein: CSASGLSSGNTIYF

clone size: .
J gene: TRBJ1-2
V gene: TRBV20-1
D gene: TRBD1
CDR3 DNA: TGCAGTGCGGCAGGGGGAGGCTACACCTTC
CDR3 protein: CSAAGGGYTF

clone size: once
J gene: TRBJ1-4
V gene: TRBV4-2
D gene: .
CDR3 DNA: TGTGCCAGCAGCCCCCGATGGCCAACTAATGAAAAACTGTTTTTT
CDR3 protein: CASSPRWPTNEKLFF

clone size: .
J gene: TRBJ1-2
V gene: TRBV6-6
D gene: TRBD1
CDR3 DNA: TGTGCCAGCAGTTACCCGACAGGGATGGACTATGGCTACACCTTC
CDR3 protein: CASSYPTGMDYGYTF

clone size: .
J gene: TRBJ1-2
V gene: TRBV10-3
D gene: TRBD1
CDR3 DNA: TGTGCCATCAGCCGACAGGGCTATGGCTACACCTTC
CDR3 protein: CAISRQGYGYTF

clone size: many
J gene: TRBJ1-2
V gene: TRBV5-1
D gene: .
CDR3 DNA: TGCGCCAGCAAACCCGAAAGGGGTAGTAGTGGCTACACCTTC
CDR3 protein: CASKPERGSSGYTF

clone size: .
J gene: TRBJ2-7
V gene: TRBV9
D gene: TRBD2
CDR3 DNA: TGTGCCAGCAGCGTAGGGCCTAGCGGGAGGGACGAGCAGTACTTC
CDR3 protein: CASSVGPSGRDEQYF

clone size: .
J gene: TRBJ2-1
V gene: TRBV5-1
D gene: TRBD1
CDR3 DNA: TGCGCCAGCAGCCGGCCTGGGACAGGGCCCTCCAATGAGCAGTTCTTC
CDR3 protein: CASSRPGTGPSNEQFF

clone size: .
J gene: TRBJ2-2
V gene: TRBV7-2
D gene: .
CDR3 DNA: TGTGCCAGCAGCTACAGGGTCCTTACGGGCACCGGGGAGCTGTTTTTT
CDR3 protein: CASSYRVLTGTGELFF

clone size: few
J gene: TRBJ2-7
V gene: TRBV2
D gene: TRBD2
CDR3 DNA: TGTGCCAGCAGTGGGCTAGCGGCCTCCTACGAGCAGTACTTC
CDR3 protein: CASSGLAASYEQYF

clone size: .
J gene: TRBJ2-3
V gene: TRBV28
D gene: .
CDR3 DNA: TGTGCCAGCAGTTTCGTGGATACGCAGTATTTT
CDR3 protein: CASSFVDTQYF

clone size: .
J gene: TRBJ2-1
V gene: TRBV30
D gene: .
CDR3 DNA: TGTGCCTGGAGTCCCACACCTTACAATGAGCAGTTCTTC
CDR3 protein: CAWSPTPYNEQFF

clone size: .
J gene: TRBJ1-2
V gene: TRBV2
D gene: .
CDR3 DNA: TGTGCCAGCACGAGGGAACTCTATGGCTACACCTTC
CDR3 protein: CASTRELYGYTF

clone size: .
J gene: TRBJ2-7
V gene: TRBV3-1/TRBV3-2
D gene: TRBD1
CDR3 DNA: TGTGCCAGCAGCCAAGGGACAGGAGTCTACGAGCAGTACTTC
CDR3 protein: CASSQGTGVYEQYF

clone size: .
J gene: TRBJ2-7
V gene: TRBV5-1
D gene: TRBD1
CDR3 DNA: TGCGCCAGCAGCTTCGGTACAGGGGACTACGAGCAGTACTTC
CDR3 protein: CASSFGTGDYEQYF

clone size: .
J gene: TRBJ1-1
V gene: TRBV11-2
D gene: .
CDR3 DNA: TGTGCCAGCAGCTTAGGGCTACCCCCTCGAGCGGGCACTGAAGCTTTCTTT
CDR3 protein: CASSLGLPPRAGTEAFF

clone size: .
J gene: TRBJ1-6
V gene: TRBV2
D gene: TRBD1
CDR3 DNA: TGTGCGTCGGGACAGGGGGTGCCCATCTATAATTCACCCCTCCACTTT
CDR3 protein: CASGQGVPIYNSPLHF

clone size: .
J gene: TRBJ1-4
V gene: TRBV5-1
D gene: .
CDR3 DNA: TGCGCCAGCAGCCCCTTATTACCCGGGAGAGGAGCTAATGAAAAACTGTTTTTT
CDR3 protein: CASSPLLPGRGANEKLFF

clone size: .
J gene: TRBJ2-7
V gene: TRBV6-5
D gene: TRBD1
CDR3 DNA: TGTGCCAGCAGCGGACAGGAGGAGTTAGGATACGAGCAGTACTTC
CDR3 protein: CASSGQEELGYEQYF

clone size: .
J gene: TRBJ2-5
V gene: TRBV4-1
D gene: TRBD2
CDR3 DNA: TGCGCCAGCAGCCAGCTCCTAGCGGGAGAGCTCCAAGAGACCCAGTACTTC
CDR3 protein: CASSQLLAGELQETQYF

clone size: .
J gene: TRBJ2-2
V gene: TRBV11-1
D gene: .
CDR3 DNA: TGTGCCAGCAGCGCTATAGAAAGCGGGGAGCTGTTTTTT
CDR3 protein: CASSAIESGELFF

clone size: .
J gene: TRBJ2-1
V gene: TRBV4-1
D gene: TRBD1
CDR3 DNA: TGCGCCAGCAGCCATTGGACAGGGGACTCCTACAATGAGCAGTTCTTC
CDR3 protein: CASSHWTGDSYNEQFF

clone size: .
J gene: TRBJ2-3
V gene: TRBV5-1
D gene: TRBD2
CDR3 DNA: TGCGCCAGCAGCTGGGGGGCTAGCGGGAGAGATACGCAGTATTTT
CDR3 protein: CASSWGASGRDTQYF

clone size: .
J gene: TRBJ2-4
V gene: TRBV3-1/TRBV3-2
D gene: TRBD2
CDR3 DNA: TGTGCCAGCAGCCAAGTGGGGGGGAGTTTAACCAAAAACATTCAGTACTTC
CDR3 protein: CASSQVGGSLTKNIQYF

clone size: once
J gene: TRBJ1-1
V gene: TRBV19
D gene: TRBD1
CDR3 DNA: TGTGCCAGTAGTGAAAACAGGGGCTACACTGAAGCTTTCTTT
CDR3 protein: CASSENRGYTEAFF

clone size: .
J gene: TRBJ2-7
V gene: TRBV30
D gene: TRBD2
CDR3 DNA: TGTGCCTGGAGTGTCCCCGGGACTAGCGGGACCGCGGCCTACGAGCAGTACTTC
CDR3 protein: CAWSVPGTSGTAAYEQYF

clone size: .
J gene: TRBJ2-3
V gene: TRBV19
D gene: TRBD2
CDR3 DNA: TGTGCCAGTAGTCAATCGGGACTAGCGGACATCACAGATACGCAGTATTTT
CDR3 protein: CASSQSGLADITDTQYF

clone size: .
J gene: TRBJ2-1
V gene: TRBV29-1
D gene: TRBD1
CDR3 DNA: TGCAGCGGAGACACCGGGACAGGGGACAATGAGCAGTTCTTC
CDR3 protein: CSGDTGTGDNEQFF

clone size: .
J gene: TRBJ2-7
V gene: TRBV28
D gene: TRBD1
CDR3 DNA: TGTGCCAGCAGGGGACCCGGACAGGGGGGAAAATGGGGCGAGCAGTACTTC
CDR3 protein: CASRGPGQGGKWGEQYF